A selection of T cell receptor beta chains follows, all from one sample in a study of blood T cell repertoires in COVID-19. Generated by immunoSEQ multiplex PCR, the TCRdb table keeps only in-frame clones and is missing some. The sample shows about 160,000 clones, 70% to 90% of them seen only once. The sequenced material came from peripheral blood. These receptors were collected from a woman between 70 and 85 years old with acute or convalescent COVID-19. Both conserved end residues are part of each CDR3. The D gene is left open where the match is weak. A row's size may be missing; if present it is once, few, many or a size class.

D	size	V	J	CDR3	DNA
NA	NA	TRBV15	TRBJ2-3	CATSLRRNAITDTQYF	TGTGCCACCAGCCTGCGCAGGAATGCCATCACAGATACGCAGTATTTT
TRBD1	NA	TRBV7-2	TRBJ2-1	CASSYGTGNEQFF	TGTGCCAGCAGCTACGGGACAGGGAATGAGCAGTTCTTC
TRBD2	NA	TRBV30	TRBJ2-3	CAWTKLAGGPIDTQYF	TGTGCCTGGACCAAATTAGCGGGAGGGCCCATTGATACGCAGTATTTT
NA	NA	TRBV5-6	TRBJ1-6	CASSRGRNNSPLHF	TGTGCCAGCAGCAGGGGTAGGAATAATTCACCCCTCCACTTT
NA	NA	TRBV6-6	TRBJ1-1	CASSTSLYSGSEAFF	TGTGCCAGCAGTACGTCCCTTTACAGTGGGTCTGAAGCTTTCTTT
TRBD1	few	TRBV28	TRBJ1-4	CASSFLPGQGKGKLFF	TGTGCCAGCAGTTTTCTCCCGGGACAGGGTAAAGGAAAACTGTTTTTT
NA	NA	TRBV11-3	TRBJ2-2	CASSPPQGVSTGELFF	TGTGCCAGCAGCCCCCCTCAAGGGGTTTCCACCGGGGAGCTGTTTTTT
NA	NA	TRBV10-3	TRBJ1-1	CAIRLQGSTEAFF	TGTGCCATCAGACTACAGGGCAGCACTGAAGCTTTCTTT
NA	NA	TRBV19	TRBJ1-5	CASSIRREPQHF	TGTGCCAGTAGTATCAGGCGAGAGCCCCAGCATTTT
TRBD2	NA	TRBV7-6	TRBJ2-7	CASSNREAAYEQYF	TGTGCCAGCAGCAACCGGGAGGCCGCCTACGAGCAGTACTTC
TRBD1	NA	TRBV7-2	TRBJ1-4	CASSLKTGNEKLFF	TGTGCCAGCAGCTTGAAGACAGGGAATGAAAAACTGTTTTTT
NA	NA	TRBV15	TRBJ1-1	CATSGRQELNTEAFF	TGTGCCACCAGCGGCCGACAGGAGCTGAACACTGAAGCTTTCTTT
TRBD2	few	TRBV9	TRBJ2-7	CASSSAGGAYEQYF	TGTGCCAGCAGTTCAGCGGGAGGAGCCTACGAGCAGTACTTC
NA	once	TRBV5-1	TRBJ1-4	CASREPTNEKLFF	TGCGCCAGCAGAGAGCCAACTAATGAAAAACTGTTTTTT
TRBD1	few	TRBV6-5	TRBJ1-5	CASSPGQGSNQPQHF	TGTGCCAGCAGTCCCGGACAGGGAAGCAATCAGCCCCAGCATTTT
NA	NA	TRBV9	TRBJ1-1	CASSPGGRTEAFF	TGTGCCAGCAGCCCGGGGGGGCGTACTGAAGCTTTCTTT
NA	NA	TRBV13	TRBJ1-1	CASSLNPSGNTEAFF	TGTGCCAGCAGCTTAAATCCATCAGGGAACACTGAAGCTTTCTTT
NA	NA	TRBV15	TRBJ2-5	CATSRDRNPGPQETQYF	TGTGCCACCAGCAGAGATCGCAACCCGGGTCCGCAAGAGACCCAGTACTTC
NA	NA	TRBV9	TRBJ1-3	CASSADSLGNTIYF	TGTGCCAGCAGCGCGGACAGCCTAGGAAACACCATATATTTT
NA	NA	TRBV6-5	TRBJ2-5	CASRLTGGYRATQYF	TGTGCCAGCAGGTTGACAGGCGGGTACAGGGCGACCCAGTACTTC
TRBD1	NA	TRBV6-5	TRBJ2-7	CASRNPGQGGYEQYF	TGTGCCAGCAGAAACCCGGGACAGGGGGGATACGAGCAGTACTTC
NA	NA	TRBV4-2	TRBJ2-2	CASSQDVYSNTGELFF	TGTGCCAGCAGCCAAGATGTGTACTCGAACACCGGGGAGCTGTTTTTT
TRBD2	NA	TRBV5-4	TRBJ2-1	CASSLAQMTSRNEQFF	TGTGCCAGCAGCTTGGCCCAGATGACTAGCCGCAATGAGCAGTTCTTC
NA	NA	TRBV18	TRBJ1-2	CASSPDGKSGYTF	TGTGCCAGCTCACCCGACGGGAAGAGTGGCTACACCTTC
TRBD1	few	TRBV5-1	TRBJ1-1	CASSLAGTGNTEAFF	TGCGCCAGCAGCTTGGCCGGGACAGGGAACACTGAAGCTTTCTTT
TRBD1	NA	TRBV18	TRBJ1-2	CASSPRSGGSGYTF	TGTGCCAGCTCACCACGATCAGGGGGCAGTGGCTACACCTTC
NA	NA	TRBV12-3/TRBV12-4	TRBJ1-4	CASSLREKLFF	TGTGCCAGCAGTTTACGTGAAAAACTGTTTTTT
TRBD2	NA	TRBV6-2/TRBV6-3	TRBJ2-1	CASSYSLAGGSNEQFF	TGTGCCAGCAGTTACTCTTTAGCGGGGGGGTCGAATGAGCAGTTCTTC